This entry lists 3 T cell receptor beta chains sequenced from one sample in a study of early stage breast cancer tumors. The data were produced by immunoSEQ multiplex PCR, yet TCRdb's version contains in-frame clones alone and is incomplete. The sample has about 9,500 clones; roughly 70% are singletons. Sequencing was performed on breast tumor tissue. Source of these receptors: a person between 50 and 60 years old with breast cancer.

The chain employs TRBV28 and TRBJ2-7; 8 positions agree with TRBD1. Per germline, CDR1 MDHEN and CDR2 SYDVKM. V shed 6 bases and J 3 bases; nucleotides not matched to a gene: 10. The CDR3 runs 15 residues. The CDR3 region has the DNA TGTGCCAGCAGCCCCCCGGGGACAGGACACTACGAGCAGTACTTC. Protein product: CASSPPGTGHYEQYF.

The V call is TRBV2, the J call TRBJ1-5; 8 bases align to TRBD1. Unmatched junction bases numbered 6, after V lost 4 bases and J lost 4 bases. CDR1 SNHLY and CDR2 FYNNEI come from the germline V gene. CDR3 length: 15 amino acids. This CDR3 reads CASSGRQGHNQPQHF. The CDR3 nucleotides read TGTGCCAGCAGTGGAAGACAGGGGCATAATCAGCCCCAGCATTTT.

The J gene is TRBJ1-1, the V gene TRBV19; no clear D. V lost 5 bases and J lost 2, with 9 bases in between. The germline V gene has CDR1 LNHDA and CDR2 SQIVND (reference sequence). The CDR3 loop spans 13 amino acids. CDR3 protein: CASSRRINTEAFF. The CDR3 DNA follows: TGTGCCAGTAGTCGAAGGATTAACACTGAAGCTTTCTTT.